This T cell receptor beta chain stems from a study of shared clonotypes between healthy human individuals. Sequenced by immunoSEQ multiplex PCR; TCRdb stores in-frame clones only, minus some. The sample records 2 million to 2.5 million clones, just under 95% being singletons. Germline V gene lookup returns CDR1 SGHRS and CDR2 YFSETQ. V was cut by 0 bases and J by 5 bases, with 12 bases left in between. The CDR3 loop spans 15 amino acids. Within Nashville, Tennessee resided all donors, each a Caucasian adult. Material: naive CD4+ T cells from PBMCs. Subset denoted: CD45RA+ positively selected. The sequence derives from a man in his late teens or twenties in good health. Some clones in this sample may be carry-over from other donors' samples. The rearrangement links TRBV5-1 to TRBJ2-1; weak D call: TRBD2 (6 bases). The CDR3 nucleotides are TGCGCCAGCAGCTTGGAACCGGGAGTACACAATGAGCAGTTCTTC. Residues: CASSLEPGVHNEQFF. Drawing the rest from reference TRBV5-1 and TRBJ2-1, the complete variable domain is KAGVTQTPRYLIKTRGQQVTLSCSPISGHRSVSWYQQTPGQGLQFLFEYFSETQRNKGNFPGRFSGRQFSNSRSEMNVSTLELGDSALYLCASSLEPGVHNEQFFGPGTRLTVL.